This TCR beta chain was identified in a study of blood T cell repertoires in COVID-19. In the source study's methods: It was from reference gene primer amplification that nucleated cell counts were estimated. The protocol was immunoSEQ multiplex PCR, while the TCRdb copy is restricted to in-frame clones and leaves out a portion. The V and J calls and clone size were taken over from that table, and D and trimming were inferred from the DNA. This sample has over 250,000 clones; about 90% occur once, and the top ten carry about 6%. V lost 7 bases, J lost 3 bases, and 16 bases lay in between. This CDR3 comprises 14 residues. Germline V gives CDR1 LNHDA, CDR2 SQIVND (reference sequence).

Material: peripheral blood. The chain couples TRBV19 to TRBJ2-7, with D maybe TRBD2 (5 bases). The source is a woman aged 45 to 65 with COVID-19, enrolled during active disease. This CDR3 reads CASKAVMGDYEQYF. Written as DNA, the CDR3 is TGTGCCAGTAAGGCAGTGATGGGAGACTACGAGCAGTACTTC.